The clone carrying this TCR beta chain was found a few times. A TCRbeta library incorporating unique molecular identifiers was prepared. TCRdb itself ran the PCR reads through MiXCR, one entry per CDR3 protein. The sample carries some 550,000 distinct CDR3 sequences, approximately 20% recorded once. The data originate from a study of T-cell reconstitution after alpha-beta-depleted transplantation in children. This CDR3 region has 15 residues. The germline V gene encodes CDR1 LNHDA and CDR2 SQIVND (reference sequence). Trimming took 3 bases from V and 4 from J, leaving 13 bases between them. The material sequenced was PBMCs from the stem cell graft donor, taken from the stem cell graft. The receptor comes from a human donor who donated a stem cell graft to a child with acute lymphoblastic leukemia. The genes are TRBV19 and TRBJ2-1; D is ambiguous. The CDR3 nucleotides read TGTGCCAGTAGTATGGATCTGGCCCGATACAATGAGCAGTTCTTC. This encodes CASSMDLARYNEQFF.